This T cell receptor (beta chain) was captured in a study of regulatory T cells in long-lasting Graves disease. This clonotype showed up many times. Specified time point: newly diagnosed GD, antithyroid drugs for less than 3 months. The authors made the TCR library using RNA they extracted from PBMCs. Library construction for TCR beta used iRepertoire HTBI primers and Arm-PCR of CDR3 regions. TCRdb reprocessed the multiplex PCR reads via MiXCR and lists one record per CDR3 protein. Among hundreds of thousands of distinct CDR3 sequences listed, around 15% were seen once. With 4 bases clipped from V and 6 bases from J, the junction kept 17 bases outside the gene matches. Germline values: CDR1 MNHNS, CDR2 SASEGT. The CDR3 covers 18 residues.

This clonotype was obtained from a female donor with Graves disease. The chain uses TRBV6-1 and TRBJ1-2; TRBD1 matches 10 bases. Specimen: peripheral blood mononuclear cells (PBMCs), collected at new diagnosis, from a patient treated with antithyroid drugs. The CDR3 sequence: CASSAWPLQDRGQDGYTF. The CDR3 nucleotides are TGTGCCAGCAGTGCCTGGCCCCTACAAGACAGGGGGCAGGATGGCTACACCTTC.